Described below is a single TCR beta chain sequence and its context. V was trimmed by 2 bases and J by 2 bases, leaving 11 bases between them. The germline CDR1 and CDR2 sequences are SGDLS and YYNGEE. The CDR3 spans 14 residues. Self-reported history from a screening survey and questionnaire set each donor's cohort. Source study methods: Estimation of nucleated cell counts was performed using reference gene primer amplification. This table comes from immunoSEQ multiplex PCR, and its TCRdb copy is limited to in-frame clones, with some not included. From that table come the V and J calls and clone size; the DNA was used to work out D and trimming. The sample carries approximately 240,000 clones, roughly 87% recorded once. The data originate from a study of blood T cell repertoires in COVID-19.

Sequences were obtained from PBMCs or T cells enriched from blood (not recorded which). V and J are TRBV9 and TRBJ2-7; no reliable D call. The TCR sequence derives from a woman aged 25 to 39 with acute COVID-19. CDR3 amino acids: CASSVSQATYEQYF. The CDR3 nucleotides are TGTGCCAGCAGCGTTAGTCAGGCAACCTACGAGCAGTACTTC.